These 2 T cell receptor beta chains share one sample of origin, sequenced in a study of T cells after posttransplantation cyclophosphamide. Treatment was busulfan-fludarabine conditioning, a marrow graft, and cyclophosphamide on days +3 and +4. Sequencing was performed with immunoSEQ multiplex PCR; in TCRdb, only in-frame clones are kept and a portion is missing. The sample includes some 11,000 clones, approximately 89% of them seen just once. The sequences come from CD4+ T cells sorted from PBMCs, collected after allogeneic stem cell transplant with posttransplant cyclophosphamide. The receptors here all came from a male patient in his 30s who received an allogeneic stem cell transplant from a related donor, was CMV-positive, and had acute GVHD only. These T cells may partly come from the graft donor.

V and J are TRBV2 and TRBJ2-2; weak D call: TRBD1 (6 bases). Germline loops: CDR1 SNHLY, CDR2 FYNNEI. This CDR3 region has 12 residues. Trimming took 6 bases from V and 7 from J, leaving 9 bases between them. This CDR3 reads CASRRGSGELFF. The CDR3 nucleotides read TGTGCCAGCAGGAGGGGGAGCGGGGAGCTGTTTTTT.

This clone is labeled as medium-sized. The CDR3 spells CASSSQQGPYEQYF. The CDR3 DNA reads TGTGCCAGCAGTTCCCAGCAGGGCCCCTACGAGCAGTACTTC. The chain uses TRBV27 and TRBJ2-7; TRBD1 might be the D (5 bases). The V end was cut by 4 bases, the J end by 2 bases, with 12 bases between. The CDR3 sequence is 14 residues long. Germline V CDR1 and CDR2: MNHEY, SMNVEV (reference sequence).